Each of the 10 T cell receptor beta chains below was sequenced from the same sample in a study of vaccination and CD4 T cells after COVID-19. Cultured CD4+ T-cell DNA underwent Oncomine TCR Beta short-read sequencing. TCRdb reprocessed the PCR reads via MiXCR and lists one record per CDR3 protein. The repertoire includes about 21,000 distinct CDR3 sequences, around 46% of them detected once, and about an eighth sits in the top ten. Which antigens these TCRs recognize remains unknown. The sample's time point: late sampling 161 to 241 days after vaccination in a few convalescent patients. Treatment of the sample: roughly 10-day PBMC culture with coronavirus spike peptide pools or control peptides (ViraFEST assay). Here the sequenced sample was CD4+ T cells from blood, cultured in vitro, taken about 7 months after SARS-CoV-2 vaccination. Receptors originate from a human donor who had recovered from COVID-19.

The J gene is TRBJ2-3, the V gene TRBV10-3, with 8 bases aligning to TRBD2. This CDR3 has 17 residues. With 0 bases clipped from V and 4 bases from J, the junction kept 9 bases outside the gene matches. CDR1 and CDR2 from the germline V gene are ENHRY and SYGVKD. In DNA form, the CDR3 reads TGTGCCATCAGTGAGTCGACTGGTCGGGGGGGTGCAGATACGCAGTATTTT. Amino acid sequence: CAISESTGRGGADTQYF.

This clonotype came up a few times. The chain uses TRBV20-1 and TRBJ2-5, with unresolved D. V lost 3 bases to trimming and J lost 5 bases, with 10 bases between them. The CDR3 contains 12 residues. Per the germline V gene, CDR1 is DFQATT and CDR2 is SNEGSKA (reference sequence). CDR3 coding DNA: TGCAGTGCTAGGGTCCCTAGTGAGACCCAGTACTTC. Translation: CSARVPSETQYF.

The gene calls are TRBV7-2 and TRBJ1-1; D remains ambiguous. CDR3 length: 14 amino acids. With 2 bases removed from V and 0 bases from J, the gap between germline ends came to 7 bases. Germline V gene data show CDR1 as SGHTA and CDR2 as FQGNSA. The CDR3 is CASSLFILNTEAFF. The CDR3 DNA sequence: TGTGCCAGCAGCTTATTCATCCTGAACACTGAAGCTTTCTTT.

V and J are TRBV6-2 or TRBV6-3 and TRBJ2-3; D call uncertain. Germline V gives CDR1 MNHEY, CDR2 SVGEGT. The CDR3 totals 15 residues. With 4 bases removed from V and 6 bases from J, the gap between germline ends came to 17 bases. The CDR3 DNA is TGTGCCAGCAGTTCCCCCCGGACGAGCGCGGATACGCAGTATTTT. It encodes CASSSPRTSADTQYF.

The CDR3 region has the DNA TGTGCCAGCAGCTGGGCGGGGGAGACCCAGTACTTC. It specifies CASSWAGETQYF. The chain joins TRBV5-6 to TRBJ2-5; possible D gene TRBD2, 6 bases. The length of the CDR3 is 12 residues. V lost 3 bases, J lost 5 bases, and 8 bases lay in between. Germline CDR1 reads SGHDT; CDR2 reads YYEEEE.

J is TRBJ2-5 and V is TRBV5-1, with 7 bases lining up with TRBD2. There are 13 residues in the CDR3. The junction had 1 base not matched to a gene; V was cut back by 0 bases and J by 5 bases. The germline V gene has CDR1 SGHRS and CDR2 YFSETQ. CDR3 DNA sequence: TGCGCCAGCAGCTTGGAGGGAGGGGAGACCCAGTACTTC. It encodes CASSLEGGETQYF.

By sample fraction, this clonotype is medium-sized. The chain combines TRBV10-3 with TRBJ2-5; perhaps TRBD2 as D (6 bases). Trimming pared 8 bases from V and 2 bases from J, leaving 9 bases between. CDR3 length: 12 amino acids. Germline assignment: CDR1 ENHRY and CDR2 SYGVKD. For the CDR3, the DNA is TGTGCCATCCGGGGAGGACAAGAGACCCAGTACTTC. It specifies CAIRGGQETQYF.

This chain uses TRBV7-3 with TRBJ2-3; D gene unclear. Per germline, CDR1 SGHTA and CDR2 FQGTGA. Trimming removed 2 bases at V and 0 bases at J, with 6 bases between. The CDR3 runs to 14 residues. DNA of the CDR3: TGTGCCAGCAGCTTAGATTTTAGCACAGATACGCAGTATTTT. The encoded protein is CASSLDFSTDTQYF.

The V gene is TRBV2, the J gene TRBJ2-5, with TRBD1 identical over 7 bases. V was pared by 7 bases and J by 3 bases, with 8 bases of the junction left unmatched. CDR1 and CDR2 from the germline V gene are SNHLY and FYNNEI. This CDR3 is 14 amino acids long. As DNA, the CDR3 is TGTGCCAGCAATACCCTAGGGACAGAAGAGACCCAGTACTTC. It yields the protein CASNTLGTEETQYF.

With respect to this clonotype: A junction boundary mismatches the germline segment, possibly from a read error. The rearrangement uses TRBV27 and TRBJ2-7; 8 bases fit TRBD1. The CDR3 length is 16 residues. Germline CDR1 is MNHEY and CDR2 is SMNVEV (reference sequence). Here the CDR3 DNA reads TGTGCCAGCAGTTTAGCCCAGGGACAGGCTTCCTACAAGCAGTACTTC. Translation: CASSLAQGQASYKQYF.